These 32 T cell receptor beta chains were sequenced from one sample in a study of cytomegalovirus exposure and HLA in healthy donors. In the PCR, 60 Vbeta and 13 Jbeta primers were used. Only in-frame clones appear in the TCRdb table, and some are missing; sequencing was by immunoSEQ multiplex PCR. This sample yields 45,000 to 60,000 clones, of which around 81% are seen a single time; around 8.1% belongs to the top ten. Sequencing was carried out using PBMCs. Source of these receptors: a young man in good health and CMV-seropositive.

The J gene is TRBJ1-2, the V gene TRBV2; D is unresolved. The CDR3 runs 14 residues. The V end lost 7 bases, the J end lost 2 bases, and 14 bases lay between the germline ends. Germline CDR1 SNHLY, CDR2 FYNNEI. DNA of the CDR3: TGTGCCAGCAATCTTGCGGTTGCCAACTATGGCTACACCTTC. This gives the protein CASNLAVANYGYTF.

This clone was recorded only once. The chain joins TRBV19 to TRBJ1-5; no definite D call. The CDR3 is 15 residues long. Germline V gene lookup returns CDR1 LNHDA and CDR2 SQIVND (reference sequence). The ends were cut back, 4 bases at V and 6 bases at J, with 16 bases in the middle. CDR3 in amino acids: CASSRSIGLSQPQHF. In nucleotides, the CDR3 is TGTGCCAGTAGTAGGTCGATCGGGTTGAGTCAGCCCCAGCATTTT.

The chain combines TRBV6-5 with TRBJ1-2; TRBD1 agrees at 12 bases. V shed 6 bases and J 6 bases; nucleotides not matched to a gene: 8. Germline CDR1 reads MNHEY; CDR2 reads SVGAGI. This CDR3 has 15 residues. In DNA form, the CDR3 reads TGTGCCAGCAGGGCCCCGGGACAGGGGGCCCATGGCTACACCTTC. It codes for CASRAPGQGAHGYTF.

The chain combines TRBV5-6 with TRBJ1-4; no definite D call. The CDR3 runs 14 residues. Germline CDR1 SGHDT, CDR2 YYEEEE. Trimming cost V 6 bases and J 6 bases, with 15 bases left between them. DNA of the CDR3: TGTGCCAGCAATGCCCGGCGGAGGGATGAAAAACTGTTTTTT. It is translated as CASNARRRDEKLFF.

The CDR3 region is CASSSSGTTDTQYF. The CDR3 nucleotides are TGTGCCAGCAGCTCGAGCGGGACCACAGATACGCAGTATTTT. The chain employs TRBV5-4 and TRBJ2-3, with 7 bases lining up with TRBD2. V lost 3 bases to trimming and J lost 2 bases; unmatched junction nucleotides: 3. The CDR3 is 14 residues long. Germline CDR1 and CDR2: SGHNT and YYREEE (reference sequence).

This clone has a handful of counts. The chain has TRBV6-5 and TRBJ2-3; D is perhaps TRBD2 (6 bases). The germline V and J ends were trimmed by 6 bases and 5 bases, with 15 bases remaining between them. This CDR3 comprises 14 residues. CDR1 and CDR2 from the germline V gene are MNHEY and SVGAGI. CDR3 nucleotides: TGTGCCAGCAGCCCCGGGACTGGGAAAGATACGCAGTATTTT. This translates into CASSPGTGKDTQYF.

The chain carries TRBV29-1 and TRBJ2-1; the D gene is possibly TRBD2 (7 bases). Germline lookup yields CDR1 SQVTM and CDR2 ANQGSEA. The CDR3 is made up of 16 amino acids. V dropped 7 bases and J dropped 0 bases, with 19 bases sitting between them. CDR3 loop: CSAQGRLADSYNEQFF. CDR3 nucleotide sequence: TGCAGCGCCCAGGGGAGACTAGCCGACTCCTACAATGAGCAGTTCTTC.

A word on this clone: Other nucleotide sequences in the sample specify the same CDR3. This rearrangement joins TRBV9 to TRBJ1-5, with 7 nucleotides matching TRBD1. The CDR3 is made up of 14 amino acids. Per germline, CDR1 SGDLS and CDR2 YYNGEE. Trimming took 0 bases from V and 5 from J; bases not matched to a gene: 2. CDR3 bases: TGTGCCAGCAGCGTAGGGCAGGGGGATCAGCCCCAGCATTTT. Amino acid sequence: CASSVGQGDQPQHF. Based on the CDR3 plus reference TRBV9 and TRBJ1-5, the full variable domain is DSGVTQTPKHLITATGQRVTLRCSPRSGDLSVYWYQQSLDQGLQFLIQYYNGEERAKGNILERFSAQQFPDLHSELNLSSLELGDSALYFCASSVGQGDQPQHFGDGTRLSIL.

This clone has just a few counts. The CDR3 loop reads CASSPTSGGGLRGDTGELFF. The DNA for the CDR3 is TGTGCCAGCAGCCCGACCTCGGGAGGGGGCCTCCGAGGGGACACCGGGGAGCTGTTTTTT. J is TRBJ2-2 and V is TRBV9, with D tentatively TRBD2 (8 bases). The CDR3 runs to 20 residues. V lost 4 bases to trimming and J lost 3 bases, with 28 bases between them. The V gene's germline CDR1 is SGDLS and CDR2 YYNGEE.

This chain uses TRBV5-4 with TRBJ2-5, with 14 bases fitting TRBD2. J lost 1 base, V lost 4 bases, and 6 bases had no gene match. CDR1 and CDR2 (germline): SGHNT, YYREEE (reference sequence). The CDR3 contains 17 residues. The CDR3 spells CASSPGGLAGVQETQYF. The CDR3 nucleotides are TGTGCCAGCAGCCCCGGGGGACTAGCGGGGGTCCAAGAGACCCAGTACTTC.

This CDR3 is CASSSPTLGAYEQYF. The DNA of the CDR3 is TGTGCCAGTAGTTCGCCGACGCTTGGAGCCTACGAGCAGTACTTC. The chain uses TRBV19 and TRBJ2-7; no firm D call. The V end was cut by 5 bases, the J end by 2 bases, with 16 bases between. The CDR3 spans 15 residues. Germline CDR1 reads LNHDA; CDR2 reads SQIVND (reference sequence). The full variable domain, in which reference TRBV19 and TRBJ2-7 provide the parts outside the CDR3, is DGGITQSPKYLFRKEGQNVTLSCEQNLNHDAMYWYRQDPGQGLRLIYYSQIVNDFQKGDIAEGYSVSREKKESFPLTVTSAQKNPTAFYLCASSSPTLGAYEQYFGPGTRLTVT.

This chain joins TRBV28 and TRBJ2-6; no clear D. This CDR3 has 14 amino acids. The germline V gene encodes CDR1 MDHEN and CDR2 SYDVKM. The germline V and J ends were trimmed by 7 bases and 0 bases, with 7 bases remaining between them. The CDR3 spells CASIDSSGANVLTF. The CDR3, as DNA: TGTGCCAGCATCGATAGCTCTGGGGCCAACGTCCTGACTTTC.

The chain recombines TRBV10-3 with TRBJ2-7, with 9 bases matching TRBD1. Germline V gene sequence: CDR1 ENHRY, CDR2 SYGVKD. The CDR3 runs to 15 residues. V shed 6 bases, J shed 3 bases, and the junction held 9 bases outside the gene matches. CDR3 region: CAIRGPGQGHYEQYF. CDR3 DNA: TGTGCCATCAGGGGACCGGGACAGGGTCACTACGAGCAGTACTTC.

This clone is labeled as medium-sized (0.01 to 0.1%). The V and J genes are TRBV6-4 and TRBJ2-3; 11 bases are a match to TRBD2. Trimming took 0 bases from V and 4 from J; bases not matched to a gene: 0. CDR1 is MRHNA and CDR2 is SNTAGT in the germline V gene. This CDR3 has 15 amino acids. CDR3 DNA: TGTGCCAGCAGTGACTCTAGCGGGGGGGCAGATACGCAGTATTTT. Protein sequence: CASSDSSGGADTQYF.

CDR3 sequence: CASSWYGTAGELFF. The CDR3 DNA follows: TGTGCCAGCAGCTGGTATGGGACAGCCGGGGAGCTGTTTTTT. The rearrangement links TRBV13 to TRBJ2-2; 7 bases align to TRBD1. V lost 4 bases and J lost 6; bases outside the gene matches: 5. The germline V gene has CDR1 PRHDT and CDR2 FYEKMQ (reference sequence). This CDR3 has 14 amino acids. The variable domain in full, with the rest retrieved from reference TRBV13 and TRBJ2-2, is AAGVIQSPRHLIKEKRETATLKCYPIPRHDTVYWYQQGPGQDPQFLISFYEKMQSDKGSIPDRFSAQQFSDYHSELNMSSLELGDSALYFCASSWYGTAGELFFGEGSRLTVL.

This clone was recorded once. The chain uses TRBV19 and TRBJ1-5; D might be TRBD1 (5 bases). The germline CDR1 and CDR2 sequences are LNHDA and SQIVND (reference sequence). The length of the CDR3 is 16 residues. Trimming removed 7 bases at V and 6 bases at J, with 22 bases between. The CDR3: CASTVGTRGFAQPQHF. In DNA, the CDR3 is TGTGCCAGTACCGTAGGGACGCGGGGGTTCGCTCAGCCCCAGCATTTT.

This chain links TRBV2 with TRBJ1-2; TRBD1 agrees at 9 bases. Germline V gene data show CDR1 as SNHLY and CDR2 as FYNNEI. This CDR3 has 14 residues. The V segment lost 6 bases and the J segment 8 bases; nucleotides outside the gene matches: 10. Written as DNA, the CDR3 is TGTGCCAGCAGGATTAGGACAGGGGATGGGGGCTACACCTTC. The encoded protein is CASRIRTGDGGYTF.

V is TRBV7-6 and J is TRBJ1-1; possibly TRBD1 for D (5 bases). The CDR3 spans 15 residues. Deletions cut 6 bases from V and 3 bases from J, with 17 bases between. CDR1 is SGHVS and CDR2 is FNYEAQ in the germline V gene. CDR3 region: CASSYRGWSDTEAFF. DNA of the CDR3: TGTGCCAGCAGTTACCGGGGGTGGTCGGACACTGAAGCTTTCTTT.

The genes are TRBV6-1 and TRBJ1-2; D unresolved. V shed 9 bases and J shed 7 bases, with 12 bases lying between them. This CDR3 is built from 11 residues. The germline CDR1 and CDR2 sequences are MNHNS and SASEGT. The CDR3 is CASRTEGGYTF. CDR3 sequence (DNA): TGTGCCAGTCGGACTGAGGGTGGCTACACCTTC.

The chain uses TRBV11-2 and TRBJ2-7, with D maybe TRBD2 (6 bases). Germline CDR1 and CDR2: SGHAT and FQNNGV. Trimming removed 0 bases from V and 2 bases from J, with 17 bases in between. The CDR3 extends over 17 amino acids. In DNA form, the CDR3 reads TGTGCCAGCAGCTTAGATTACGGGACTTCGGGGGCCTACGAGCAGTACTTC. Protein: CASSLDYGTSGAYEQYF.

V usage is TRBV27 and J usage is TRBJ1-1, with D tentatively TRBD1 (6 bases). Deletions cut 4 bases from V and 6 bases from J, with 18 bases between. Germline V lookup: CDR1 MNHEY, CDR2 SMNVEV (reference sequence). The CDR3 spans 15 residues. The CDR3 sequence: CASSSPGRGVAEAFF. CDR3 DNA: TGTGCCAGCAGTTCCCCGGGGAGGGGGGTGGCTGAAGCTTTCTTT.

The V and J genes are TRBV27 and TRBJ2-1; 10 bases agree with TRBD2. V was clipped by 5 bases and J by 7 bases; unmatched bases: 5. This CDR3 comprises 14 residues. Germline-derived CDR1 and CDR2 are MNHEY and SMNVEV (reference sequence). The CDR3, as DNA: TGTGCCAGCAGTCAAAGGACTAGCGGAAATGAGCAGTTCTTC. Its protein product is CASSQRTSGNEQFF.

The CDR3 sequence is CASRNWGGLPSDEQFF. In DNA form, the CDR3 reads TGCGCCAGCAGAAATTGGGGGGGACTACCAAGCGATGAGCAGTTCTTC. V gene TRBV5-1 combines with J gene TRBJ2-1, with TRBD2 identical over 7 bases. The V and J ends lost 5 bases and 8 bases, in that order; junction bases with no gene match: 16. CDR3 size: 16 residues. In germline, CDR1 is SGHRS, CDR2 YFSETQ.

The gene calls are TRBV13 and TRBJ1-1; the match to TRBD1 covers 7 bases. Germline lookup yields CDR1 PRHDT and CDR2 FYEKMQ (reference sequence). The J segment lost 6 bases and the V segment lost 5 bases, leaving 6 bases of the junction unmatched. The CDR3 is 13 amino acids. This chain's CDR3 is CASSQGTVAEAFF. For the CDR3, the DNA is TGTGCCAGCAGCCAAGGGACAGTCGCTGAAGCTTTCTTT.

This chain uses TRBV19 with TRBJ1-1, with a tentative D call TRBD1 (6 bases). The CDR3 has 20 amino acids. Germline-derived CDR1 and CDR2 are LNHDA and SQIVND (reference sequence). Trimming pared 6 bases from V and 2 bases from J, leaving 31 bases between. CDR3 amino acids: CASSPPFWAEMRGGNTEAFF. The CDR3 coding sequence is TGTGCCAGTAGCCCCCCGTTTTGGGCGGAGATGAGGGGGGGTAACACTGAAGCTTTCTTT.

This clone was found once. This chain links TRBV28 with TRBJ1-2; D is possibly TRBD1 (6 bases). Trimming cost V 5 bases and J 4 bases, with 20 bases left between them. From germline, CDR1 is MDHEN and CDR2 SYDVKM. The CDR3 spans 16 residues. The CDR3 nucleotides are TGTGCCAGCAGTCCGTTCGGGGGGCGTACTCCCTATGGCTACACCTTC. Protein sequence: CASSPFGGRTPYGYTF.

The CDR3 DNA reads TGTGCCAGTAGGGCCGGTATAGGATTCGGGGGGTATCAGCCCCAGCATTTT. Translation gives CASRAGIGFGGYQPQHF. This chain connects TRBV19 to TRBJ1-5, with D possibly being TRBD1 (5 bases). Germline loops: CDR1 LNHDA, CDR2 SQIVND (reference sequence). Trimming pared 6 bases from V and 5 bases from J, leaving 23 bases between. This CDR3 comprises 17 residues.

The chain joins TRBV2 to TRBJ1-1; D perhaps matches TRBD1 (5 bases). The V and J ends lost 6 bases and 4 bases respectively, with 15 bases between them. In germline, CDR1 is SNHLY, CDR2 FYNNEI. The CDR3 has 14 amino acids. The CDR3 spells CASRGGDRATEAFF. DNA of the CDR3: TGTGCCAGCAGGGGGGGGGATAGGGCCACTGAAGCTTTCTTT.

The chain has TRBV7-2 and TRBJ2-1; tentatively, D is TRBD1 (6 bases). The CDR3 has 13 residues. The V gene's germline CDR1 is SGHTA and CDR2 FQGNSA. The V and J ends lost 6 bases and 8 bases respectively, with 14 bases between them. This chain's CDR3 is CASRPAQGYEQFF. CDR3 DNA: TGTGCCAGCAGGCCGGCACAGGGCTATGAGCAGTTCTTC.

The chain employs TRBV5-6 and TRBJ2-5, with 7 bases fitting TRBD1. With 4 bases clipped from V and 5 bases from J, the junction kept 11 bases outside the gene matches. Germline V gene data show CDR1 as SGHDT and CDR2 as YYEEEE. The CDR3 is 15 residues long. CDR3 amino acids: CASSLDRVGWETQYF. The CDR3 DNA reads TGTGCCAGCAGCCTTGACAGGGTGGGTTGGGAGACCCAGTACTTC.

This clone was seen a handful of times. The chain links TRBV2 to TRBJ1-5; maybe TRBD1 (6 bases). The V end was cut by 6 bases, the J end by 0 bases, with 12 bases between. The CDR3 totals 15 residues. The germline gives CDR1 SNHLY, CDR2 FYNNEI. This chain's CDR3 is CASRLTGDSNQPQHF. The CDR3 coding sequence is TGTGCCAGCAGGCTGACAGGCGATAGCAATCAGCCCCAGCATTTT.

V gene TRBV5-4 combines with J gene TRBJ1-2; 8 bases are shared with TRBD1. V trimming: 3 bases; J trimming: 7 bases; junction bases outside the gene matches: 11. This CDR3 region has 15 residues. CDR1 is SGHNT, CDR2 YYREEE, per germline (reference sequence). The CDR3 region has the DNA TGTGCCAGCAGCTACCCACCGGACAGGGTCGTTGGCTACACCTTC. This codes for CASSYPPDRVVGYTF. Filled out from reference TRBV5-4 and TRBJ1-2, the complete variable domain reads ETGVTQSPTHLIKTRGQQVTLRCSSQSGHNTVSWYQQALGQGPQFIFQYYREEENGRGNFPPRFSGLQFPNYSSELNVNALELDDSALYLCASSYPPDRVVGYTFGSGTRLTVV.